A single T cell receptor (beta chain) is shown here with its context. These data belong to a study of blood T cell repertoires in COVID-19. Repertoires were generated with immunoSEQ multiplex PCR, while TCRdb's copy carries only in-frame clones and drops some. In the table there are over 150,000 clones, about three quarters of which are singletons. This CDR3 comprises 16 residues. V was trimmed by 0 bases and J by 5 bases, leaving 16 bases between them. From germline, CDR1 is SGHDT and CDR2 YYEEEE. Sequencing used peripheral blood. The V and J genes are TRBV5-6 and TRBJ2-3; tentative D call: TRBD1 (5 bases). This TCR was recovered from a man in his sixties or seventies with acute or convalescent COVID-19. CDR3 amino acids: CASSLGSQGILDTQYF. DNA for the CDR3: TGTGCCAGCAGCTTGGGGAGCCAGGGAATCTTAGATACGCAGTATTTT.